These 9 T cell receptor beta chains originate from one sample sequenced in a study of blood T cell repertoires in COVID-19. Clones were sequenced by immunoSEQ multiplex PCR, and TCRdb holds only the in-frame ones, with some missing. Here the sample spans 200,000 to 250,000 clones, more than 80% being singletons. Sequencing input: PBMCs or T cells enriched from blood (not recorded which). These receptors originate from a man between 50 and 59 years old who had been exposed to COVID-19.

V gene TRBV15 combines with J gene TRBJ2-6, with D possibly matching TRBD1 (5 bases). V shed 7 bases and J shed 0 bases, with 7 bases lying between them. Germline lookup yields CDR1 LNHNV and CDR2 YYDKDF (reference sequence). The CDR3 totals 14 residues. The chain's CDR3 is CATIQDSGANVLTF. The CDR3 nucleotides are TGTGCCACCATACAGGACTCTGGGGCCAACGTCCTGACTTTC.

The chain is built from TRBV7-2 and TRBJ1-5; D unclear. The V and J ends lost 1 base and 2 bases respectively, with 6 bases between them. CDR3 length equals 14 residues. Looked up from germline, CDR1 is SGHTA and CDR2 is FQGNSA. The CDR3 coding sequence is TGTGCCAGCAGCTTAGGAGGTGGCAATCAGCCCCAGCATTTT. Translated, it gives CASSLGGGNQPQHF. Looking up the rest from reference TRBV7-2 and TRBJ1-5 gives the full variable domain: GAGVSQSPSNKVTEKGKDVELRCDPISGHTALYWYRQSLGQGLEFLIYFQGNSAPDKSGLPSDRFSAERTGGSVSTLTIQRTQQEDSAVYLCASSLGGGNQPQHFGDGTRLSIL.

V usage is TRBV9 and J usage is TRBJ2-3; 12 nucleotides match TRBD2. Germline loops: CDR1 SGDLS, CDR2 YYNGEE. The CDR3 is 14 amino acids. The ends lost 2 bases at V and 6 bases at J; junction bases unmatched: 1. The CDR3 sequence is CASSVGLAGDTQYF. The CDR3 DNA follows: TGTGCCAGCAGCGTCGGACTAGCGGGGGATACGCAGTATTTT.

For this clone: The sample has other DNA sequences that encode this CDR3 too. The rearrangement uses TRBV3-1 (or the pseudogene TRBV3-2) and TRBJ2-6; D is uncertain. There are 13 residues in the CDR3. Germline V lookup: CDR1 LGHDT, CDR2 YNNKEL (reference sequence). The V end was cut by 7 bases, the J end by 0 bases, with 4 bases between. CDR3 sequence reads: CASTSSGANVLTF. CDR3 DNA: TGTGCCAGCACGAGCTCTGGGGCCAACGTCCTGACTTTC.

CDR3 sequence: CASSLRGNEKLFF. The CDR3 DNA reads TGTGCCAGCAGTTTAAGGGGGAATGAAAAACTGTTTTTT. The chain combines TRBV12-3 or TRBV12-4 with TRBJ1-4; possible D gene TRBD1, 6 bases. Trimming took 2 bases from V and 5 from J, leaving 6 bases between them. The CDR3 contains 13 residues.

This clone showed up just a few times. The DNA of the CDR3 is TGTGCCAGCTCGAGGGCAGGGGATGAGCAGTTCTTC. Translation gives CASSRAGDEQFF. The V call is TRBV21-1, the J call TRBJ2-1; TRBD1, the table's D call, was not compared with the DNA. TRBV21-1 is recorded as a pseudogene. The CDR3 covers 12 residues.

The V and J genes are TRBV27 and TRBJ2-1; 13 nucleotides agree with TRBD2. V dropped 6 bases and J dropped 7; count of bases not matched to a gene: 6. The CDR3 is 15 amino acids. Germline V gene data show CDR1 as MNHEY and CDR2 as SMNVEV (reference sequence). Here the CDR3 reads CASSSGLAGVNEQFF. CDR3 bases: TGTGCCAGCAGCTCCGGACTAGCGGGAGTAAATGAGCAGTTCTTC.

V and J are TRBV7-8 and TRBJ1-1; D might be TRBD1 (6 bases). V lost 10 bases and J lost 7, with 16 bases in between. The CDR3 spans 12 residues. Germline V gene data show CDR1 as SGHVS and CDR2 as FQNEAQ. The CDR3 here is CATQGLEVEAFF. Written as DNA, the CDR3 is TGTGCCACCCAGGGGTTGGAGGTTGAAGCTTTCTTT.

The V call is TRBV5-1, the J call TRBJ2-2, with a tentative D call TRBD2 (6 bases). The germline V gene has CDR1 SGHRS and CDR2 YFSETQ. V was trimmed by 4 bases and J by 4 bases, leaving 14 bases between them. This CDR3 has 15 residues. The CDR3 spells CASSVRGRGTGELFF. The CDR3 DNA is TGCGCCAGCAGCGTCCGAGGGCGGGGCACCGGGGAGCTGTTTTTT.